This is a list of T cell receptor beta chains from one sample in a study of blood T cell repertoires in COVID-19. Sequenced by immunoSEQ multiplex PCR; TCRdb stores in-frame clones only, minus some. The repertoire holds some 270,000 clones, with around nine tenths as singletons. The sequencing input was PBMCs or T cells enriched from blood (not recorded which). Source of these receptors: an older woman who had recovered from COVID-19. Both conserved end residues are part of each CDR3. D genes are given only for firm matches. Expanded clones get a size class; other rows say once, few or many, or leave the size out.

v_gene	d_gene	abundance	j_gene	CDR3aa	CDR3nt
TRBV11-2	TRBD2	NA	TRBJ2-3	CASSLRGAEGGGALDTQYF	TGTGCCAGCAGCTTAAGAGGGGCGGAAGGCGGGGGGGCCTTAGATACGCAGTATTTT
TRBV3-1/TRBV3-2	NA	NA	TRBJ1-5	CASSQDNGPNQPQHF	TGTGCCAGCAGCCAAGATAATGGGCCCAATCAGCCCCAGCATTTT
TRBV11-2	NA	NA	TRBJ1-5	CASSSSGNQPQHF	TGTGCCAGCAGCTCTTCGGGTAATCAGCCCCAGCATTTT
TRBV19	TRBD2	NA	TRBJ2-1	CASRKGSGRAYNEQFF	TGTGCCAGTAGAAAGGGTAGCGGGAGGGCCTACAATGAGCAGTTCTTC
TRBV12-3/TRBV12-4	NA	few	TRBJ1-4	CASSFSGEKLFF	TGTGCCAGCAGTTTCTCGGGTGAAAAACTGTTTTTT
TRBV3-1/TRBV3-2	TRBD1	few	TRBJ1-2	CASSQVGTDYVYTF	TGTGCCAGCAGCCAAGTGGGGACAGATTATGTCTACACCTTC
TRBV5-8	NA	NA	TRBJ1-1	CASSFEEAFF	TGTGCCAGCAGCTTTGAGGAAGCTTTCTTT
TRBV29-1	NA	NA	TRBJ2-2	CSVRAGELFF	TGCAGCGTTAGGGCCGGGGAGCTATTTTTT
TRBV2	NA	NA	TRBJ1-4	CASSEPFATNEKLFF	TGTGCCAGCAGTGAACCGTTTGCAACTAATGAAAAACTGTTTTTT
TRBV5-5	NA	NA	TRBJ2-7	CASSSQLRGYEQYF	TGTGCCAGCAGCTCGCAACTCCGAGGGTACGAGCAGTACTTC
TRBV3-1/TRBV3-2	NA	few	TRBJ2-5	CASSPQGWETQYF	TGTGCCAGCAGCCCCCAGGGTTGGGAGACCCAGTACTTC
TRBV28	NA	NA	TRBJ1-1	CASGRVQTAEAFF	TGTGCCAGCGGGAGGGTCCAGACGGCTGAAGCTTTCTTT
TRBV5-1	NA	NA	TRBJ1-3	CASSFDSLAGNTIYF	TGCGCCAGCAGCTTTGACAGCTTGGCTGGAAACACCATATATTTT
TRBV5-8	NA	NA	TRBJ1-1	CASSLGGRRGTEAFF	TGTGCCAGCAGCTTGGGGGGACGGCGGGGGACTGAAGCTTTCTTT
TRBV4-2	NA	NA	TRBJ2-1	CASSPRLLDYNEQFF	TGTGCCAGCAGCCCGCGACTTCTCGACTACAATGAGCAGTTCTTC
TRBV12-3/TRBV12-4	NA	NA	TRBJ2-5	CASSLGGGGTQYF	TGTGCCAGCAGTTTAGGGGGAGGAGGGACCCAGTACTTC
TRBV2	TRBD1	NA	TRBJ1-2	CASTDRDNYGYTF	TGTGCCAGCACTGACAGGGATAACTATGGCTACACCTTC
TRBV7-9	NA	NA	TRBJ1-6	CASRSEGQNSPLHF	TGTGCCAGCAGATCGGAAGGACAAAATTCACCCCTCCACTTT
TRBV12-3/TRBV12-4	NA	NA	TRBJ1-2	CASSLGGVDGYTF	TGTGCCAGCAGTTTGGGGGGGGTAGATGGCTACACCTTC
TRBV19	NA	NA	TRBJ1-6	CASSREQGNSPLHF	TGTGCCAGTAGCCGTGAACAGGGTAATTCACCCCTCCACTTT
TRBV5-1	NA	NA	TRBJ2-1	CASSGQHNEQFF	TGCGCCAGCAGTGGACAGCACAATGAGCAGTTCTTC
TRBV27	TRBD2	NA	TRBJ2-1	CASSPLTSGSRLGLEQFF	TGTGCCAGCAGTCCGCTGACTAGCGGGAGTCGGTTGGGTCTTGAGCAGTTCTTC
TRBV27	TRBD2	NA	TRBJ2-2	CASSGLAGGPHTGELFF	TGTGCCAGCAGTGGACTGGCGGGGGGGCCGCACACCGGGGAGCTGTTTTTT
TRBV5-4	NA	NA	TRBJ1-1	CASSLRDTPNTEAFF	TGTGCCAGCAGCTTGCGTGACACACCTAACACTGAAGCTTTCTTT
TRBV10-3	TRBD1	NA	TRBJ1-2	CAIRAQGANYGYTF	TGTGCCATCAGAGCCCAGGGGGCGAACTATGGCTACACCTTC
TRBV4-1	TRBD2	NA	TRBJ2-7	CASSHQYSGGYEQYF	TGCGCCAGCAGCCATCAATATAGCGGGGGCTACGAGCAGTACTTC
TRBV10-3	TRBD1	NA	TRBJ1-2	CAISRDRSYGYTF	TGTGCCATCAGCCGGGACAGAAGTTATGGCTACACCTTC
TRBV7-9	TRBD1	NA	TRBJ1-6	CASSFLGQGGNSPLHF	TGTGCCAGCAGCTTTCTGGGACAGGGGGGTAATTCACCCCTCCACTTT
TRBV5-1	TRBD2	once	TRBJ2-5	CASSSLKGSVAGIGETQYF	TGCGCCAGCAGCTCTTTGAAGGGATCAGTAGCGGGCATCGGGGAGACCCAGTACTTC
TRBV28	NA	NA	TRBJ2-2	CASTGLPYTGELFF	TGTGCCAGCACCGGACTACCCTACACCGGGGAGCTGTTTTTT
TRBV2	NA	NA	TRBJ1-1	CASSRPREAFF	TGTGCCAGCAGCCGACCCAGGGAAGCTTTCTTT
TRBV5-5	TRBD2	NA	TRBJ2-1	CASSPGGEIDEQFF	TGTGCCAGCAGCCCGGGAGGGGAGATCGATGAGCAGTTCTTC
TRBV28	NA	NA	TRBJ1-2	CASSLRGYGYTF	TGTGCCAGCAGTCTAAGGGGCTATGGCTACACCTTC
TRBV29-1	NA	NA	TRBJ2-4	CSASLADGGSIQYF	TGCAGCGCGTCCTTAGCGGACGGGGGAAGCATTCAGTACTTC
TRBV5-4	NA	NA	TRBJ1-2	CASSQKPGGYTF	TGTGCCAGCAGCCAGAAGCCAGGGGGCTACACCTTC
TRBV7-9	TRBD1	NA	TRBJ1-2	CASSLGTGSDGYTF	TGTGCCAGCAGCTTGGGGACAGGCTCAGATGGCTACACCTTC
TRBV6-5	TRBD1	NA	TRBJ1-4	CASRDREGYEKLFF	TGTGCCAGCCGGGACAGGGAGGGGTATGAAAAACTGTTTTTT
TRBV3-1/TRBV3-2	NA	once	TRBJ1-1	CASSQFPSPEAFF	TGTGCCAGCAGCCAATTCCCCTCCCCTGAAGCTTTCTTT
TRBV19	TRBD1	NA	TRBJ1-2	CASRTGEAYGYTF	TGTGCCAGTAGGACAGGGGAGGCCTATGGCTACACCTTC
TRBV4-1	TRBD2	NA	TRBJ2-1	CASSQVGLVSDEQFF	TGCGCCAGCAGCCAAGTGGGACTAGTTTCTGATGAGCAGTTCTTC
TRBV24-1	NA	NA	TRBJ2-1	CATAQRNNEQFF	TGTGCCACCGCACAGAGAAACAATGAGCAGTTCTTC
TRBV24-1	NA	NA	TRBJ1-5	CATSDHPRDSGWGNQPQHF	TGTGCCACCAGTGATCACCCCCGGGACTCAGGTTGGGGCAATCAGCCCCAGCATTTT
TRBV24-1	NA	NA	TRBJ1-1	CATSDVLNTEAFF	TGTGCCACCAGTGATGTCTTGAACACTGAAGCTTTCTTT
TRBV10-3	NA	once	TRBJ1-5	CAISKGRNSNQPQHF	TGTGCCATCAGTAAGGGGCGAAATAGCAATCAGCCCCAGCATTTT
TRBV30	TRBD1	NA	TRBJ1-4	CAWSRQGANEKLFF	TGTGCCTGGAGTCGACAGGGGGCTAATGAAAAACTGTTTTTT
TRBV28	NA	once	TRBJ2-3	CASSFRGRRTDTQYF	TGTGCCAGCAGTTTTCGAGGGAGGAGGACAGATACGCAGTATTTT
TRBV9	NA	once	TRBJ1-1	CASSVESYTEAFF	TGTGCCAGCAGCGTAGAATCGTACACTGAAGCTTTCTTT
TRBV3-1/TRBV3-2	TRBD1	NA	TRBJ1-1	CASSWTDRADTEAFF	TGTGCCAGCAGCTGGACGGACAGGGCAGACACTGAAGCTTTCTTT